This T cell receptor (beta chain) was recovered during a study of vaccination and CD4 T cells after COVID-19. Background on the study: No peptide, an HIV-1 Nef pool, or a CEFX pool was what each control culture received.

Treatment described: approximately nine-day PBMC culture with coronavirus spike peptide pools or control peptides (ViraFEST assay). The Oncomine TCR Beta short-read assay was applied to DNA of cultured CD4+ T cells. From the PCR reads, TCRdb called clonotypes with MiXCR, one entry per CDR3 protein. The data hold 15,000 to 20,000 distinct CDR3 sequences, with around 49% observed a single time. CDR1 SGHTA and CDR2 FQGNSA come from the germline V gene. The V end lost 3 bases, the J end lost 4 bases, and 24 bases lay between the germline ends. CDR3 length: 18 amino acids. About this clonotype itself: Antigen: not known.

The chain is built from TRBV7-2 and TRBJ1-1, with D perhaps matching TRBD1 (5 bases). This receptor was taken from a human donor who had recovered from COVID-19. Sequencing input: CD4+ T cells from blood, cultured in vitro. In nucleotides, the CDR3 is TGTGCCAGCAGCTTGGGCCTCTTGTTTCCAGGGTGGAGCACTGAAGCTTTCTTT. Translated, it gives CASSLGLLFPGWSTEAFF.